The 26 T cell receptor beta chains below come from one sample, sequenced in a study of cytomegalovirus exposure and HLA in healthy donors. Primers: 60 Vbeta forward and 13 Jbeta reverse. The protocol was immunoSEQ multiplex PCR, while the TCRdb copy is restricted to in-frame clones and leaves out a portion. Its clone listing holds roughly 72,000 clones. The source material was PBMCs. These receptors all stem from a man between 18 and 35 years old in good health and CMV-seropositive.

The chain links TRBV6-5 to TRBJ2-3; D remains unclear. This CDR3 region has 15 residues. CDR1 is MNHEY, CDR2 SVGAGI, per germline. V was shortened by 2 bases and J by 2 bases, with 11 bases between the two germline ends. The DNA of the CDR3 is TGTGCCAGCAGTTACACCCCAGGTGACACAGATACGCAGTATTTT. This codes for CASSYTPGDTDTQYF.

The chain combines TRBV6-6 with TRBJ2-7; no definite D call. Germline values: CDR1 MNHNY, CDR2 SVGAGI (reference sequence). The CDR3 has 13 amino acids. Trimming removed 0 bases at V and 2 bases at J, with 5 bases between. This chain's CDR3 is CASSYSRTYEQYF. Here the CDR3 DNA reads TGTGCCAGCAGTTACTCGCGGACCTACGAGCAGTACTTC.

The chain joins TRBV19 to TRBJ1-1; unclear D gene. The V gene lost 8 bases and the J gene lost 0 bases, with 13 bases spanning the gap. Germline V CDR1 and CDR2: LNHDA, SQIVND (reference sequence). CDR3 length: 14 residues. CDR3 coding DNA: TGTGCCAGTTTTCCGGGGTACATGAACACTGAAGCTTTCTTT. This gives the protein CASFPGYMNTEAFF.

The chain has TRBV9 and TRBJ2-7, with TRBD1 matching over 11 bases. The CDR3 sequence is 15 residues long. Germline CDR1 is SGDLS and CDR2 is YYNGEE. The V segment lost 2 bases and the J segment 4 bases; nucleotides outside the gene matches: 5. CDR3 protein: CASSVRGTGGYEQYF. The CDR3 region has the DNA TGTGCCAGCAGCGTGAGGGGGACAGGGGGTTACGAGCAGTACTTC.

As for this clone: Because it lacks the conserved phenylalanine or tryptophan at the end, this CDR3 is likely a read error. The DNA is omitted, as the CDR3 cannot be located on it reliably, and the CDR3 follows TCRdb's listing. The CDR3 protein is CASSDSGHNNGQG. The chain couples TRBV6-4 to TRBJ1-1; the listed D gene, TRBD1, was not tested against the DNA. The CDR3 sequence runs 13 residues, both termini included. The germline CDR1 and CDR2 sequences are MRHNA and SNTAGT.

The chain uses TRBV28 and TRBJ1-2, with 10 positions matching TRBD1. The CDR3 runs 14 residues. Germline assignment: CDR1 MDHEN and CDR2 SYDVKM. J was trimmed by 4 bases and V by 4 bases; bases with no gene match: 3. The CDR3 DNA is TGTGCCAGCAGTTCTGGACAGGGGGGCTATGGCTACACCTTC. This encodes CASSSGQGGYGYTF.

This chain joins TRBV6-1 and TRBJ1-1; 8 bases agree with TRBD1. The CDR3 is 14 amino acids. The V and J ends lost 4 bases and 1 base, in that order; junction bases with no gene match: 2. Per germline, CDR1 MNHNS and CDR2 SASEGT. The CDR3 sequence: CASSGQGQNTEAFF. CDR3 DNA sequence: TGTGCCAGCAGTGGACAGGGGCAGAACACTGAAGCTTTCTTT.

CDR3 bases: TGTGCCAGCAGCTTAGAGGACAGGGGTCATGGCTACACCTTC. This encodes CASSLEDRGHGYTF. The chain recombines TRBV11-3 with TRBJ1-2; 9 nucleotides agree with TRBD1. The J segment lost 6 bases and the V segment lost 0 bases, leaving 2 bases of the junction unmatched. The V gene's germline CDR1 is SGHNT and CDR2 YENEEA. This CDR3 is 14 amino acids long.

CDR3 coding DNA: TGTGCCAGCAGCGAGTCGGAGACCCAGTACTTC. Translation gives CASSESETQYF. The chain uses TRBV7-8 and TRBJ2-5; no clear D gene. The CDR3 totals 11 residues. Per germline, CDR1 SGHVS and CDR2 FQNEAQ. V was trimmed by 5 bases and J by 5 bases, leaving 6 bases between them.

The chain has TRBV6-1 and TRBJ1-1, with 7 positions matching TRBD1. V lost 5 bases, J lost 1 base, and 7 bases stayed unmatched. CDR1 is MNHNS, CDR2 SASEGT, per germline. CDR3 size: 15 residues. The CDR3 DNA sequence: TGTGCCAGCAGTATGAGGGGGCAACGGAACACTGAAGCTTTCTTT. Translating it yields CASSMRGQRNTEAFF.

The CDR3 reads CASSGGGRVRGYTF. CDR3 coding DNA: TGTGCCAGTAGCGGCGGGGGGCGCGTGAGAGGCTACACCTTC. This chain uses TRBV19 with TRBJ1-2; a possible D gene is TRBD1 (6 bases). The germline V and J ends were trimmed by 6 bases and 8 bases, with 19 bases remaining between them. Germline lookup yields CDR1 LNHDA and CDR2 SQIVND (reference sequence). The CDR3 is 14 amino acids.

The chain uses TRBV28 and TRBJ1-6; 11 bases are shared with TRBD1. CDR3 length: 16 amino acids. CDR1 and CDR2 (germline): MDHEN, SYDVKM. V was pared by 4 bases and J by 11 bases, with 10 bases of the junction left unmatched. The CDR3 loop is CASSYDSGTGGPPLHF. The DNA for the CDR3 is TGTGCCAGCAGTTACGATAGCGGGACAGGGGGACCACCCCTCCACTTT. Together with reference TRBV28 and TRBJ1-6, the CDR3 gives the full variable domain: DVKVTQSSRYLVKRTGEKVFLECVQDMDHENMFWYRQDPGLGLRLIYFSYDVKMKEKGDIPEGYSVSREKKERFSLILESASTNQTSMYLCASSYDSGTGGPPLHFGNGTRLTVT.

This rearrangement joins TRBV30 to TRBJ1-1; possible D gene TRBD1, 5 bases. V was pared by 3 bases and J by 0 bases, with 8 bases between. The germline V gene has CDR1 GTSNPN and CDR2 SVGIG (reference sequence). The CDR3 consists of 13 residues. The CDR3 bases are TGTGCCTGGAGCGCAGGGATGAACACTGAAGCTTTCTTT. Protein sequence: CAWSAGMNTEAFF.

The chain uses TRBV29-1 and TRBJ1-1; tentatively, D is TRBD1 (5 bases). The CDR3 extends over 15 amino acids. Germline V gene data show CDR1 as SQVTM and CDR2 as ANQGSEA. Trimming took 6 bases from V and 4 from J, leaving 21 bases between them. The CDR3 nucleotides are TGCAGCGTCGCGCCCTCGACAGAAAAGGGCACTGAAGCTTTCTTT. Its translation: CSVAPSTEKGTEAFF. The full variable domain, with the rest looked up from reference TRBV29-1 and TRBJ1-1, is SAVISQKPSRDICQRGTSLTIQCQVDSQVTMMFWYRQQPGQSLTLIATANQGSEATYESGFVIDKFPISRPNLTFSTLTVSNMSPEDSSIYLCSVAPSTEKGTEAFFGQGTRLTVV.

The rearrangement joins TRBV19 to TRBJ2-7, with TRBD2 identical over 8 bases. This CDR3 spans 12 amino acids. Trimming cost V 10 bases and J 6 bases; bases outside gene matches: 8. CDR1 and CDR2 from the germline V gene are LNHDA and SQIVND (reference sequence). The chain's CDR3 is CATSGGASEQYF. The CDR3, as DNA: TGTGCCACCTCGGGGGGGGCCTCCGAGCAGTACTTC.

The chain is built from TRBV19 and TRBJ2-7; maybe TRBD2 (5 bases). The CDR3 length is 15 residues. V gave up 5 bases and J gave up 0 bases, with 14 bases separating them. Looked up from germline, CDR1 is LNHDA and CDR2 is SQIVND (reference sequence). The CDR3 nucleotides read TGTGCCAGTAGTCCGGTCTTTGGGAGCTCCTACGAGCAGTACTTC. This gives the protein CASSPVFGSSYEQYF.

This chain connects TRBV13 to TRBJ2-3; D might be TRBD2 (5 bases). The germline CDR1 and CDR2 sequences are PRHDT and FYEKMQ (reference sequence). There are 16 residues in the CDR3. V shed 5 bases and J shed 0 bases, with 15 bases lying between them. The CDR3 nucleotides are TGTGCCAGCAGCCTCCAACTAGAAGCTAGCACAGATACGCAGTATTTT. Translation gives CASSLQLEASTDTQYF.

The chain joins TRBV2 to TRBJ2-5; TRBD1 might be the D (6 bases). The CDR3 totals 15 residues. Germline V gene data show CDR1 as SNHLY and CDR2 as FYNNEI. V was shortened by 0 bases and J by 2 bases, with 10 bases between the two germline ends. CDR3 nucleotide sequence: TGTGCCAGCAGTGAAGCGGTACAGGGTCAAGAGACCCAGTACTTC. Translation: CASSEAVQGQETQYF. The whole variable domain, filled in from reference TRBV2 and TRBJ2-5, reads EPEVTQTPSHQVTQMGQEVILRCVPISNHLYFYWYRQILGQKVEFLVSFYNNEISEKSEIFDDQFSVERPDGSNFTLKIRSTKLEDSAMYFCASSEAVQGQETQYFGPGTRLLVL.

V gene TRBV27 combines with J gene TRBJ2-1; TRBD1 matches at 7 bases. Germline trimming cut 6 bases from V and 4 bases from J; bases unmatched to any gene: 3. CDR3 length: 13 amino acids. Germline V CDR1 and CDR2: MNHEY, SMNVEV (reference sequence). Here the CDR3 DNA reads TGTGCCAGCAGCCGGGACAGTTACAATGAGCAGTTCTTC. Its translation: CASSRDSYNEQFF.

This chain connects TRBV30 to TRBJ1-2; the D gene is possibly TRBD1 (5 bases). The CDR3 consists of 14 residues. V was pared by 0 bases and J by 4 bases, with 12 bases between. Looked up from germline, CDR1 is GTSNPN and CDR2 is SVGIG (reference sequence). The CDR3 here is CAWSVRASSYGYTF. The DNA for the CDR3 is TGTGCCTGGAGTGTCAGGGCGTCCTCCTATGGCTACACCTTC.

The gene calls are TRBV6-6 and TRBJ1-1; maybe TRBD1 (5 bases). The germline V and J ends were trimmed by 2 bases and 8 bases, with 21 bases remaining between them. Germline V gene lookup returns CDR1 MNHNY and CDR2 SVGAGI (reference sequence). This CDR3 has 16 residues. Here the CDR3 DNA reads TGTGCCAGCAGTTACCAGGCAATCAGGGAATTAAAGGAAGCTTTCTTT. Protein sequence: CASSYQAIRELKEAFF.

V is TRBV27 and J is TRBJ2-7; 7 nucleotides agree with TRBD2. Germline V gene sequence: CDR1 MNHEY, CDR2 SMNVEV (reference sequence). With V trimmed by 6 bases and J by 3 bases, 8 bases remained unmatched. CDR3 length equals 14 residues. This chain's CDR3 is CASRQWGRVYEQYF. The CDR3 bases are TGTGCCAGCAGACAGTGGGGGAGGGTCTACGAGCAGTACTTC.

This CDR3 reads CASTWGQGTNYGYTF. Written as DNA, the CDR3 is TGCGCCAGCACCTGGGGGCAGGGGACTAACTATGGCTACACCTTC. This rearrangement joins TRBV5-1 to TRBJ1-2, with D possibly TRBD1 on 6 matching bases. The V end was cut by 6 bases, the J end by 0 bases, with 15 bases between. The germline CDR1 and CDR2 sequences are SGHRS and YFSETQ. CDR3 length: 15 amino acids.

The chain couples TRBV29-1 to TRBJ2-1; D may be TRBD2 (7 bases). This CDR3 has 15 amino acids. V was clipped by 3 bases and J by 3 bases, with 15 bases between them. Germline CDR1 reads SQVTM; CDR2 reads ANQGSEA. For the CDR3, the DNA is TGCAGCGTTGATAAGGGGGGGATTCTCTACAATGAGCAGTTCTTC. Translated, it gives CSVDKGGILYNEQFF.

The chain is built from TRBV9 and TRBJ1-2; no firm D call. Trimming shortened V by 4 bases and J by 3 bases, and 4 bases separated the two germline ends. Germline V gene data show CDR1 as SGDLS and CDR2 as YYNGEE. The CDR3 has 11 amino acids. The CDR3 DNA follows: TGTGCCAGCAGCCAGGACTATGGCTACACCTTC. Its translation: CASSQDYGYTF.

The chain has TRBV9 and TRBJ1-4; 7 bases match TRBD1. This CDR3 is 15 amino acids long. V lost 3 bases to trimming and J lost 1 base; unmatched junction nucleotides: 3. CDR1 SGDLS and CDR2 YYNGEE come from the germline V gene. CDR3 region: CASSAHRGTNEKLFF. The CDR3, as DNA: TGTGCCAGCAGCGCCCACAGGGGAACTAATGAAAAACTGTTTTTT. The variable domain in full, completed from reference TRBV9 and TRBJ1-4, reads DSGVTQTPKHLITATGQRVTLRCSPRSGDLSVYWYQQSLDQGLQFLIQYYNGEERAKGNILERFSAQQFPDLHSELNLSSLELGDSALYFCASSAHRGTNEKLFFGSGTQLSVL.